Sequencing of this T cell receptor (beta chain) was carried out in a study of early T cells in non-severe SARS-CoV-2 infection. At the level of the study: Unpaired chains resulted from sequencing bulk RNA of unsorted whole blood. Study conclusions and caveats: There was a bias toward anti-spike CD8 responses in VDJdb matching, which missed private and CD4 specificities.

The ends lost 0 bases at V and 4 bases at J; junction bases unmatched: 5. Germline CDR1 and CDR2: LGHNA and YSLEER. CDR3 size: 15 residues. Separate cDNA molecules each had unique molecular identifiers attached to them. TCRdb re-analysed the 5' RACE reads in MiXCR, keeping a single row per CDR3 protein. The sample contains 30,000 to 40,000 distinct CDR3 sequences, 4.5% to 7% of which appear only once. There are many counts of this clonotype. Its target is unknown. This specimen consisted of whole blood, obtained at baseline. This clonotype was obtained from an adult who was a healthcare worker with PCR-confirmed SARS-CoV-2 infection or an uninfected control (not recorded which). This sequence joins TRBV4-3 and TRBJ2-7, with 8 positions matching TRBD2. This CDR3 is CASSQDDSGVYEQYF. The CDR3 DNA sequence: TGCGCCAGCAGCCAAGACGATAGCGGGGTATACGAGCAGTACTTC.